Below, 19 T cell receptor beta chains from the same sample are listed, as sequenced in a study of cytomegalovirus exposure and HLA in healthy donors. Vbeta (60) and Jbeta (13) primers were used in the PCR. Produced via immunoSEQ multiplex PCR; TCRdb's table is partial and in-frame only. The table lists about 170,000 clones, about 88% of them singletons. The material sequenced was PBMCs. The receptors derive from a man aged 30-40 years in good health and CMV-seropositive.

The CDR3 coding sequence is TGTGCCAGCAGTTTTGCTAGTCTAAATGAGCAGTTCTTC. Residues: CASSFASLNEQFF. J is TRBJ2-1 and V is TRBV27; no clear D. Germline V CDR1 and CDR2: MNHEY, SMNVEV (reference sequence). The CDR3 spans 13 residues. Trimming took off 3 bases at V and 7 bases at J, with 10 bases between the two ends.

The gene calls are TRBV21-1 and TRBJ2-1; TRBD2 is the table's D call, not checked against the DNA. TRBV21-1 corresponds to a pseudogene. The CDR3 consists of 15 residues. For the CDR3, the DNA is TGTGCCAGCAGCGGAGTAGCGGGGGACTACAATGAGCAGTTCTTC. Protein sequence: CASSGVAGDYNEQFF.

This chain connects TRBV11-2 to TRBJ1-3; D is unclear. Per germline, CDR1 SGHAT and CDR2 FQNNGV. This CDR3 comprises 14 residues. The V end lost 1 base, the J end lost 7 bases, and 11 bases lay between the germline ends. CDR3 loop: CASSLGSPGNTIYF. The CDR3 DNA reads TGTGCCAGCAGCTTAGGGAGCCCGGGGAACACCATATATTTT.

This chain connects TRBV7-9 to TRBJ2-7; 12 bases map to TRBD1. Looked up from germline, CDR1 is SEHNR and CDR2 is FQNEAQ (reference sequence). Germline trimming cut 2 bases from V and 4 bases from J; bases unmatched to any gene: 3. The CDR3 totals 15 residues. The CDR3 nucleotides read TGTGCCAGCAGCTTAAGGGGACAGGGGGCTTACGAGCAGTACTTC. Encoded protein: CASSLRGQGAYEQYF.

This sequence joins TRBV7-9 and TRBJ2-3, with D perhaps matching TRBD2 (6 bases). Per germline, CDR1 SEHNR and CDR2 FQNEAQ (reference sequence). Trimming pared 0 bases from V and 0 bases from J, leaving 10 bases between. The CDR3 sequence is 16 residues long. This CDR3 reads CASSLALSGSTDTQYF. CDR3 in DNA: TGTGCCAGCAGCTTAGCGCTTAGCGGAAGCACAGATACGCAGTATTTT.

This clone was recorded a few times. The CDR3 region is CASSYSLRTEAFF. In DNA, the CDR3 is TGTGCCAGCAGTTACTCTCTGAGAACTGAAGCTTTCTTT. The V gene is TRBV6-5, the J gene TRBJ1-1; D not resolved. The length of the CDR3 is 13 residues. From germline, CDR1 is MNHEY and CDR2 SVGAGI. Trimming stripped 0 bases from V and 5 bases from J, with 7 bases between.

The chain carries TRBV7-2 and TRBJ2-3, with TRBD2 as a possible D gene (5 bases). Trimming removed 1 base at V and 6 bases at J, with 11 bases between. CDR1 and CDR2 (germline): SGHTA, FQGNSA. The CDR3 extends over 14 amino acids. The CDR3 DNA follows: TGTGCCAGCAGCTTAGTGGGAGAGGTTGATACGCAGTATTTT. Its translation is CASSLVGEVDTQYF. The variable domain in full, completed from reference TRBV7-2 and TRBJ2-3, reads GAGVSQSPSNKVTEKGKDVELRCDPISGHTALYWYRQSLGQGLEFLIYFQGNSAPDKSGLPSDRFSAERTGGSVSTLTIQRTQQEDSAVYLCASSLVGEVDTQYFGPGTRLTVL.

The genes are TRBV18 and TRBJ2-1; 10 bases map to TRBD2. CDR3 length: 15 amino acids. J was trimmed by 7 bases and V by 6 bases; bases with no gene match: 9. Germline lookup yields CDR1 KGHSH and CDR2 LQKENI. The CDR3 DNA reads as TGTGCCAGCTCTCCCCTAGCGGGAGCGGATAATGAGCAGTTCTTC. Protein product: CASSPLAGADNEQFF.

This rearrangement joins TRBV9 to TRBJ2-6, with 8 bases identical to TRBD2. Germline V gives CDR1 SGDLS, CDR2 YYNGEE. Unmatched junction bases numbered 5, after V lost 3 bases and J lost 0 bases. The CDR3 contains 17 residues. This chain's CDR3 is CASSDSGERSGANVLTF. CDR3 nucleotide sequence: TGTGCCAGCAGCGATAGCGGGGAACGCTCTGGGGCCAACGTCCTGACTTTC.

This clone appeared a single time. J is TRBJ1-6 and V is TRBV15, with TRBD1 identical over 9 bases. This CDR3 is 15 amino acids long. Germline V gives CDR1 LNHNV, CDR2 YYDKDF (reference sequence). The V gene end was trimmed by 0 bases and the J gene end by 9 bases; junction bases not matched to a gene: 3. The DNA for the CDR3 is TGTGCCACCAGCAGAGAGGGGACAGGGAGTTCACCCCTCCACTTT. Amino acid sequence: CATSREGTGSSPLHF.

This chain uses TRBV2 with TRBJ2-5, with 7 positions matching TRBD2. Germline lookup yields CDR1 SNHLY and CDR2 FYNNEI. The CDR3 contains 17 residues. The V and J ends lost 3 bases and 1 base, in that order; junction bases with no gene match: 11. In DNA form, the CDR3 reads TGTGCCAGCAGTGATTTTGAGACTAGCTGGATCCAAGAGACCCAGTACTTC. As protein: CASSDFETSWIQETQYF.

V usage is TRBV5-1 and J usage is TRBJ1-3; 7 positions agree with TRBD1. The CDR3 is made up of 16 amino acids. V was pared by 4 bases and J by 8 bases, with 15 bases of the junction left unmatched. Germline V CDR1 and CDR2: SGHRS, YFSETQ. As DNA, the CDR3 is TGCGCCAGCAGCCCAGATACCGGGACAGCTGGGGACACCATATATTTT. It encodes CASSPDTGTAGDTIYF.

The V and J genes are TRBV6-1 and TRBJ1-5; TRBD1 might be the D (5 bases). Germline lookup yields CDR1 MNHNS and CDR2 SASEGT. The CDR3 spans 15 residues. V lost 5 bases to trimming and J lost 0 bases, with 11 bases between them. The CDR3 sequence is CASSLQENSNQPQHF. CDR3 bases: TGTGCCAGCAGTTTACAGGAAAATAGCAATCAGCCCCAGCATTTT.

This clone has just a few counts. J is TRBJ1-4 and V is TRBV2; D not certain. This CDR3 is 13 amino acids long. Germline V gene data show CDR1 as SNHLY and CDR2 as FYNNEI. V lost 7 bases and J lost 5, with 11 bases in between. This chain's CDR3 is CASIRQMNEKLFF. The DNA of the CDR3 is TGTGCCAGCATAAGACAAATGAATGAAAAACTGTTTTTT.

The chain has TRBV4-3 and TRBJ2-5; 10 positions agree with TRBD2. This CDR3 is built from 17 residues. Per the germline V gene, CDR1 is LGHNA and CDR2 is YSLEER. With 4 bases clipped from V and 3 bases from J, the junction kept 11 bases outside the gene matches. The CDR3 region is CASSPWLAGGGEETQYF. The CDR3 DNA reads TGCGCCAGCAGCCCCTGGTTAGCGGGAGGTGGGGAAGAGACCCAGTACTTC.

The chain uses TRBV29-1 and TRBJ2-2; unclear D gene. The CDR3 is 14 residues long. CDR1 and CDR2 (germline): SQVTM, ANQGSEA. V was trimmed by 0 bases and J by 5 bases, leaving 10 bases between them. CDR3 in amino acids: CSVEDPSGTGELFF. In nucleotides, the CDR3 is TGCAGCGTTGAAGACCCTTCGGGTACCGGGGAGCTGTTTTTT.

The rearrangement joins TRBV7-2 to TRBJ2-7; 10 bases are shared with TRBD2. Germline CDR1 reads SGHTA; CDR2 reads FQGNSA. This CDR3 comprises 16 residues. V was pared by 5 bases and J by 5 bases, with 12 bases of the junction left unmatched. The CDR3 bases are TGTGCCAGCAGCCCAAACCCGGGACTAGCGCTCGACGAGCAGTACTTC. This encodes CASSPNPGLALDEQYF.

This clone was found a few times. The J gene is TRBJ2-7, the V gene TRBV4-3; TRBD1 might be the D (6 bases). The CDR3 totals 14 residues. The germline V gene encodes CDR1 LGHNA and CDR2 YSLEER. Deletions cut 0 bases from V and 6 bases from J, with 12 bases between. CDR3 residues: CASSQDHVRGEQYF. The CDR3, as DNA: TGCGCCAGCAGCCAAGATCATGTCAGGGGCGAGCAGTACTTC.

As to this clone: Other DNA sequences in the sample encode the same CDR3. The J gene is TRBJ2-6, the V gene TRBV4-2, with TRBD1 as a possible D gene (6 bases). This CDR3 region has 16 residues. Germline V lookup: CDR1 LGHNA, CDR2 YNFKEQ. Deletions cut 0 bases from V and 2 bases from J, with 8 bases between. The CDR3 region has the DNA TGTGCCAGCAGCCAAGATGGGGGCGCTGGGGCCAACGTCCTGACTTTC. Translated, it gives CASSQDGGAGANVLTF.